The clone carrying this T cell receptor beta chain has ten or more counts. TCRdb fed the 5' RACE reads into MiXCR, producing one record per CDR3 protein. This table holds fewer than 20,000 distinct CDR3 sequences, roughly 9% found once. This sample was included in a study of neurological immune-mediated disorders. The study drew its healthy controls from blood bank volunteers in Maryland, USA. The CDR3 is made up of 18 amino acids. The trim removed 4 bases at V and 3 bases at J, leaving 8 bases unmatched. Germline CDR1 reads SGHDT; CDR2 reads YYEEEE. Material: CD8+ T cells from blood. The genes are TRBV5-6 and TRBJ2-2; 14 positions match TRBD2. The receptor was derived from a man in his fifties or sixties in good health. The CDR3 DNA sequence: TGTGCCAGCAGCCCTCCGGGACTAGCGGGAGTGGACACCGGGGAGCTGTTTTTT. Translating it yields CASSPPGLAGVDTGELFF.